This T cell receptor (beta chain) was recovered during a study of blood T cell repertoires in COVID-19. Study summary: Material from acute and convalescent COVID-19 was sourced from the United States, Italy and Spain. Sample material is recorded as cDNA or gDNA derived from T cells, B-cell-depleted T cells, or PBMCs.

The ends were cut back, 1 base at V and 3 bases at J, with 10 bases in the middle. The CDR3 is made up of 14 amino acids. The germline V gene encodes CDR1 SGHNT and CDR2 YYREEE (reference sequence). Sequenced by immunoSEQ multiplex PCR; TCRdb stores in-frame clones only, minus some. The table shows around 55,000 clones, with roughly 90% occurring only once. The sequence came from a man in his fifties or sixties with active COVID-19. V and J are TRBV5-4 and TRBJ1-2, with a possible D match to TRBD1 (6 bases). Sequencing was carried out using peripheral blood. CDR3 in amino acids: CASSLKGVDYGYTF. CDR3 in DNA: TGTGCCAGCAGCTTGAAGGGGGTTGACTATGGCTACACCTTC.